Listed below are T cell receptor beta chains from one sample, sequenced in a study of technical replicates of blood from several donors. Only in-frame clones appear in the TCRdb table, and some are missing; sequencing was by immunoSEQ multiplex PCR. The table shows 75,000 to 100,000 clones, with roughly 96% occurring only once. Source material: T cells isolated from PBMCs. The receptors here all came from a human donor in good health. CDR3s include the opening cysteine and the closing phenylalanine or tryptophan. D genes are given only for firm matches. Expanded clones are given a class, and other clones once, few, many or no size at all.

J,D,V,size,DNA,CDR3
TRBJ2-1,-,TRBV14,-,TGTGCCAGCAGCCACTTCCGCTCCTACAATGAGCAGTTCTTC,CASSHFRSYNEQFF
TRBJ1-5,TRBD1,TRBV30,-,TGTGCCTGGAGTGCGGACAGGGATCAGCCCCAGCATTTT,CAWSADRDQPQHF
TRBJ1-5,-,TRBV19,-,TGTGCCGGGAGTCGGGCTAGCAATCAGCCCCAGCATTTT,CAGSRASNQPQHF
TRBJ2-1,-,TRBV19,once,TGTGCCAGTAGCCCTCAGGGATTTCACGGGAGTTTTTACAATGAGCAGTTCTTC,CASSPQGFHGSFYNEQFF
TRBJ2-7,TRBD2,TRBV27,-,TGTGCCAGCAGTTTATTCCTGGGGCGACTAGCGCGCTACGAGCAGTACTTC,CASSLFLGRLARYEQYF
TRBJ2-5,TRBD1,TRBV4-2,once,TGTGCCAGCAGCCAAGATGGGGACAGGGCGTGGGAGACCCAGTACTTC,CASSQDGDRAWETQYF
TRBJ2-3,-,TRBV11-3,-,TGTGCCAGCAGCCAACTGCGTACAGATACGCAGTATTTT,CASSQLRTDTQYF
TRBJ1-5,TRBD1,TRBV28,-,TGTGCCAGCAACCGGGACAGGGTAAGGCCCTATAGCAATCAGCCCCAGCATTTT,CASNRDRVRPYSNQPQHF
TRBJ2-3,TRBD2,TRBV27,-,TGTGCCAGCAGTACCTACGCGGGCGGGAGTGGGGATACGCAGTATTTT,CASSTYAGGSGDTQYF
TRBJ2-7,TRBD1,TRBV9,-,TGTGCCAGCAGCGGCCTGGCGGGGACAGGGGGCCAAGAGCAGTACTTC,CASSGLAGTGGQEQYF
TRBJ1-4,-,TRBV6-6,-,TGTGCCAGCAGTTATAGTGAAAAACTGTTTTTT,CASSYSEKLFF
TRBJ2-7,-,TRBV6-5,-,TGTGCCAGCAGTAAACTCGACACGACCTACGAGCAGTACTTC,CASSKLDTTYEQYF
TRBJ2-7,-,TRBV10-1,-,TGCGCCAGCAGTGACCGACTACGCTCCTACGAGCAGTACTTC,CASSDRLRSYEQYF
TRBJ2-3,TRBD1,TRBV2,-,TGTGCCAGCTGGATGGACAGGCGCACAGATACGCAGTATTTT,CASWMDRRTDTQYF
TRBJ2-7,TRBD1,TRBV30,-,TGTGCCTGGGGACAGGGGGGGTACGAGCAGTACTTC,CAWGQGGYEQYF
TRBJ2-5,-,TRBV13,-,TGTGCCAGCAGCTTGACAGGTCTCCCCCTTTCTCAAGAGACCCAGTACTTC,CASSLTGLPLSQETQYF
TRBJ1-1,-,TRBV2,-,TGTGCCAGACAGAGATGGGACACTGAAGCTTTCTTT,CARQRWDTEAFF
TRBJ2-5,-,TRBV7-7,-,TGTGCCAGCAGCTGGGGAGGCGACCAAGAGACCCAGTACTTC,CASSWGGDQETQYF
TRBJ2-3,-,TRBV7-2,-,TGTGCCAGCAGCGATCAGGAGGGAAGTACGCAGTATTTT,CASSDQEGSTQYF
TRBJ2-2,-,TRBV30,-,TGTGCCTGGACCGTAACCCCGGGAATATACACCGGGGAGCTGTTTTTT,CAWTVTPGIYTGELFF
TRBJ2-3,-,TRBV4-1,-,TGCGCCAGCAGCCAAGTACCGGGACTCCCAACGGGCACAGATACGCAGTATTTT,CASSQVPGLPTGTDTQYF